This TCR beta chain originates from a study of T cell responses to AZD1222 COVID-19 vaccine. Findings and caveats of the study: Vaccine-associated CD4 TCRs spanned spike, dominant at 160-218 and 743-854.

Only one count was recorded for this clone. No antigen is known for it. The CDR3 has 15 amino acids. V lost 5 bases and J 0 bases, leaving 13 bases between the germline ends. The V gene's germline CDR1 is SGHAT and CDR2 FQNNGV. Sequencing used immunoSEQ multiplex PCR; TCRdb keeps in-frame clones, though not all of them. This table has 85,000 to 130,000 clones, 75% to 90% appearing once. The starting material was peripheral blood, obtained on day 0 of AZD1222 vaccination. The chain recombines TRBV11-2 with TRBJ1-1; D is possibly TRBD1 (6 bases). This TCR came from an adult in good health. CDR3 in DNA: TGTGCCAGCAGCCCCGTTGGGGGCATGAACACTGAAGCTTTCTTT. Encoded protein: CASSPVGGMNTEAFF. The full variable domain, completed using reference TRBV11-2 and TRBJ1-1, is EAGVAQSPRYKIIEKRQSVAFWCNPISGHATLYWYQQILGQGPKLLIQFQNNGVVDDSQLPKDRFSAERLKGVDSTLKIQPAKLEDSAVYLCASSPVGGMNTEAFFGQGTRLTVV.